This T cell receptor beta chain originates from a study of chemoradiotherapy in HPV16-positive cancers. The overall study: Candidate HPV-specific clones and shared TCR motifs came from a couple of HPV16-positive patients.

Clones were sequenced by immunoSEQ multiplex PCR, and TCRdb holds only the in-frame ones, with some missing. The sample lists some 13,000 clones, about three fifths seen once, with over 15% in the top ten. Remarks on this clone: Its antigen is unknown.

Whole-study results and caveats: Candidate HPV-specific clones and E7-related TCR motifs grew in tumor during treatment.

V was cut by 3 bases and J by 1 base, with 21 bases left in between. This CDR3 has 18 amino acids. This receptor was identified in a human donor with HPV-associated anogenital cancer. This chain uses TRBV23-1 with TRBJ1-1, with a possible D match to TRBD1 (6 bases). TRBV23-1 is given ORF status, its function remaining uncertain. The specimen was collected from a patient who underwent chemoradiotherapy. CDR3 nucleotide sequence: TGCGCCAGCAGTCACCCGCGGACAGCGTCTCTCCCGAACACTGAAGCTTTCTTT. Protein: CASSHPRTASLPNTEAFF.